This is a list of T cell receptor beta chains from one sample in a study of T cell responses to AZD1222 COVID-19 vaccine. The protocol was immunoSEQ multiplex PCR, while the TCRdb copy is restricted to in-frame clones and leaves out a portion. Among about 54,000 clones listed, roughly four fifths were seen once. The input for sequencing was peripheral blood, taken on day 0 of AZD1222 vaccination. All receptors derive from an adult in good health. Each CDR3 is given with its conserved first and last residue. Fields, in order: J gene, V gene, D gene, clone size, CDR3 DNA, CDR3 protein. D genes are given only for firm matches. Size values are once, few and many counts, or a class for expanded clones, and some rows have none.

TRBJ1-5,TRBV6-6,NA,NA,TGTGCCAGCACCCAGGGCAATCAGCCCCAGCATTTT,CASTQGNQPQHF
TRBJ1-5,TRBV6-5,TRBD1,NA,TGTGCCAGCAGCGCGGACAGGAAGATGGTTGGAGCCCAGCATTTT,CASSADRKMVGAQHF
TRBJ2-1,TRBV4-2,NA,NA,TGTGCCAGCAGCCAGGACCCCAGCGGCCAAGCCTACAATGAGCAGTTCTTC,CASSQDPSGQAYNEQFF
TRBJ2-3,TRBV10-2,TRBD2,NA,TGCGCCAGCAGTGAGGGAGCGGGGGAAACAGATACGCAGTATTTT,CASSEGAGETDTQYF
TRBJ2-7,TRBV11-1,NA,NA,TGTGCCAGCAGCTACGGCCCGATCCTTAGCTACGAGCAGTACTTC,CASSYGPILSYEQYF
TRBJ1-1,TRBV19,NA,NA,TGTGCCAGTAGTCCACGGATGGGCACTGAAGCTTTCTTT,CASSPRMGTEAFF
TRBJ2-7,TRBV2,NA,once,TGTGCCAGCACTTTTTCTTGGTCCTACGAGCAGTACTTC,CASTFSWSYEQYF
TRBJ1-2,TRBV6-5,NA,NA,TGTGCCAGCAGTTACCCCCGGGGGGAGGGCTACACCTTC,CASSYPRGEGYTF
TRBJ1-4,TRBV5-1,NA,NA,TGCGCCAGCAGCTTGGTAGGGGTTGATGAAAAACTGTTTTTT,CASSLVGVDEKLFF
TRBJ2-1,TRBV19,TRBD2,NA,TGTGCCAGTAGTCAGGGACTAGCGGGGGGATACAATGAGCAGTTCTTC,CASSQGLAGGYNEQFF
TRBJ1-1,TRBV6-2/TRBV6-3,NA,NA,TGTGCCAGCAGTTACGACGGCCCCACTGAAGCTTTCTTT,CASSYDGPTEAFF
TRBJ2-1,TRBV5-6,NA,NA,TGTGCCAGCACCGAATTTGCTGGGGGCTCCTACAATGAGCAGTTCTTC,CASTEFAGGSYNEQFF
TRBJ2-1,TRBV27,TRBD2,NA,TGTGCCAGCAGTACCTCCAGCGGGAGGGCCGGATCGCACAATGAGCAGTTCTTC,CASSTSSGRAGSHNEQFF
TRBJ2-2,TRBV9,NA,NA,TGTGCCAGCAGCGTAGCTTTGGCTAGTCACACCGGGGAGCTGTTTTTT,CASSVALASHTGELFF
TRBJ1-1,TRBV18,NA,NA,TGTGCCAGCTCACCACGCGGTTCGGCCACTGAAGCTTTCTTT,CASSPRGSATEAFF
TRBJ1-2,TRBV29-1,NA,NA,TGCAGCGTTGATCCGGGGGCGGATGGCTACACCTTC,CSVDPGADGYTF
TRBJ2-7,TRBV27,NA,NA,TGTGCCAGCAGTTTATCCCCTGGTAAGGCCACCTACGAGCAGTACTTC,CASSLSPGKATYEQYF
TRBJ1-3,TRBV6-5,NA,NA,TGTGCCAGCGTCGGGCAGCTAAGCAGTGGAAACACCATATATTTT,CASVGQLSSGNTIYF
TRBJ2-1,TRBV24-1,TRBD1,NA,TGTGCCACCAGTGATTCACCGGGACAGGGGACATATGAGCAGTTCTTC,CATSDSPGQGTYEQFF
TRBJ2-7,TRBV5-1,NA,NA,TGCGCCAGCAGCCCGGGAGACAGGGCCTACGAGCAGTACTTC,CASSPGDRAYEQYF
TRBJ2-7,TRBV29-1,NA,NA,TGCAGCGCCCAGGACAGCTACGAGCAGTACTTC,CSAQDSYEQYF
TRBJ2-5,TRBV4-3,TRBD2,NA,TGCGCCAGCAGCCAAGCCCTCGGGAGGGTGGAGACCCAGTACTTC,CASSQALGRVETQYF
TRBJ2-7,TRBV6-5,NA,once,TGTGCCAGCAAGGGTGGGTACGAGCAGTACTTC,CASKGGYEQYF
TRBJ2-2,TRBV7-8,NA,NA,TGTGCCGCTCGCAGAACTGGGACCGTGAACACCGGGGAGCTGTTTTTT,CAARRTGTVNTGELFF
TRBJ2-5,TRBV28,NA,NA,TGTGCCAGCAGTTTAACTAAGTTAACGGAGACCCAGTACTTC,CASSLTKLTETQYF
TRBJ2-7,TRBV5-4,NA,NA,TGTGCCAGCAGCTTGAGGAAAGCAAACTCCTACGAGCAGTACTTC,CASSLRKANSYEQYF
TRBJ2-1,TRBV19,NA,NA,TGTGCCAGTAGATCGGGGTCCCCCTACAATGAGCAGTTCTTC,CASRSGSPYNEQFF
TRBJ2-2,TRBV19,TRBD1,few,TGTGCCAGTAGGCCAGACAGGGGTTCCGCCGGGGAGCTGTTTTTT,CASRPDRGSAGELFF
TRBJ2-1,TRBV2,NA,NA,TGTGCCAGCACTGCAGTACGCTCCTACAATGAGCAGTTCTTC,CASTAVRSYNEQFF
TRBJ2-5,TRBV1,NA,NA,TGCACCAGCAGTTGGACATTGGGAACCCAGTACTTC,CTSSWTLGTQYF
TRBJ1-2,TRBV27,TRBD1,NA,TGTGCCAGCAGTTTAGACAGGGTGGGGAATGGCTACACCTTC,CASSLDRVGNGYTF
TRBJ2-1,TRBV29-1,NA,NA,TGCAGCGTTACTTTCGGGCTAGTGCAGTTCTTC,CSVTFGLVQFF
TRBJ1-4,TRBV5-8,NA,NA,TGTGCCAGCAGCCCGGACTCCAGTGAAAAACTGTTTTTT,CASSPDSSEKLFF
TRBJ1-5,TRBV2,NA,NA,TGTGCCAGCGGACAAGGGGTTGACAATCAGCCCCAGCATTTT,CASGQGVDNQPQHF
TRBJ2-3,TRBV19,NA,once,TGTGCCAGCCCCCAGGAGTCGGGAGACACAGATACGCAGTATTTT,CASPQESGDTDTQYF
TRBJ2-1,TRBV19,TRBD2,NA,TGTGCCAGTAGTATCTCGCGGCTAGCGGATAACCAACGGTTCTTC,CASSISRLADNQRFF
TRBJ2-7,TRBV19,TRBD2,many,TGTGCCAGTAGTATGGGGCTAGCGGGAGCCCCCTACGAGCAGTACTTC,CASSMGLAGAPYEQYF
TRBJ1-2,TRBV27,TRBD1,NA,TGTGCCAGCAGAATCAGACAGGGCGCTTCCTATGGCTACACCTTC,CASRIRQGASYGYTF
TRBJ1-2,TRBV5-1,TRBD1,NA,TGCGCCAGCAGCTTGGCCCCCGGAGACAGGGGGTCACCTTACACCTTC,CASSLAPGDRGSPYTF
TRBJ2-2,TRBV3-1/TRBV3-2,TRBD2,NA,TGTGCCAGCAGCACATCGGGGCTAGCGGGATTCTTCGGGGAGCTGTTTTTT,CASSTSGLAGFFGELFF
TRBJ1-1,TRBV30,NA,NA,TGTGCCTGGAGTGTAATCCAGGCGGGCACTGAAGCTTTCTTT,CAWSVIQAGTEAFF
TRBJ2-7,TRBV28,TRBD1,NA,TGTGCCAGCAGGCAGAACCCCGGGACAGGGCCTAGATACGAGCAGTACTTC,CASRQNPGTGPRYEQYF
TRBJ2-7,TRBV7-2,NA,NA,TGTGCCAGCAGCCATCAGGGTAGCGAGCAGTACTTC,CASSHQGSEQYF
TRBJ1-2,TRBV21-1,NA,NA,TGTGCCAGCAGCAAAGAGCCCATCTCTAACTATGGCTACACCTTC,CASSKEPISNYGYTF
TRBJ2-5,TRBV30,NA,NA,TGTGCCTGGAGTGGGACGCGCGGTATCGGAGAGACCCAGTACTTC,CAWSGTRGIGETQYF
TRBJ2-5,TRBV6-2/TRBV6-3,TRBD2,NA,TGTGCCAGCAGTCTCGGACTAGCGGGGCATAAGGAGACCCAGTACTTC,CASSLGLAGHKETQYF
TRBJ2-2,TRBV9,TRBD1,NA,TGTGCCAGCCGCAGGGGGTCGAACACCGGGGAGCTGTTTTTT,CASRRGSNTGELFF
TRBJ2-7,TRBV20-1,NA,few,TGCAGTTCATCCGGGGCGCGTGAGCAGTACTTC,CSSSGAREQYF
TRBJ2-5,TRBV5-1,TRBD1,NA,TGCGCCAGCAGAGCCGGGACAGGATTTCAAGAGACCCAGTACTTC,CASRAGTGFQETQYF
TRBJ1-6,TRBV6-5,NA,NA,TGTGCCAGCAGCCGCTCATCTTTTGATTCACCCCTCCACTTT,CASSRSSFDSPLHF
TRBJ2-2,TRBV6-5,NA,NA,TGTGCCACCCAAGGCCCCGGGGAGCTGTTTTTT,CATQGPGELFF
TRBJ1-4,TRBV2,TRBD1,NA,TGTGCCAGCAGCCTTCAGCCGGCCAGGGGGCTCGAAAAACTGTTTTTT,CASSLQPARGLEKLFF
TRBJ1-1,TRBV15,TRBD1,once,TGTGCCACCAGCAGAACCGGGACAGGGGTTCTCTCTGAAGCTTTCTTT,CATSRTGTGVLSEAFF
TRBJ1-2,TRBV6-5,NA,NA,TGTGCCAGCAGTTACAGGTCGGGAGGTAGGGGCTACACCTTC,CASSYRSGGRGYTF
TRBJ2-7,TRBV5-1,NA,NA,TGCGCCAGCAGCTTGAACAGCGGGCCTACCTACGAGCAGTACTTC,CASSLNSGPTYEQYF